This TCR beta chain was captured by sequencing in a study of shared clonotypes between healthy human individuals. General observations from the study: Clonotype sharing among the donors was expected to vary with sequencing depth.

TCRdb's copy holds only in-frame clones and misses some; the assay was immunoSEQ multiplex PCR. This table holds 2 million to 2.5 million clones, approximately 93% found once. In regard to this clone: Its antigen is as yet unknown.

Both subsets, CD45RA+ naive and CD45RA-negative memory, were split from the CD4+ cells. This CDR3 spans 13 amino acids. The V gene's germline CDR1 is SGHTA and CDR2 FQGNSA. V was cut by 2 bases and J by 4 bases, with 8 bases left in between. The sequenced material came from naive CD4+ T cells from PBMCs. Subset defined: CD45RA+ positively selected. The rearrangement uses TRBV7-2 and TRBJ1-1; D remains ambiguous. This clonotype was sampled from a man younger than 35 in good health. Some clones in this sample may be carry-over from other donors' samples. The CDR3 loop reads CASSLLGFTEAFF. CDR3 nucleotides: TGTGCCAGCAGCTTACTGGGGTTCACTGAAGCTTTCTTT.